This T cell receptor (beta chain) was found in a study of early T cells in non-severe SARS-CoV-2 infection. Study-level findings and limits: Clonotype matching in VDJdb favored anti-spike CD8 responses and did not capture private and CD4 specificities.

Germline loops: CDR1 ENHRY, CDR2 SYGVKD. The CDR3 sequence is 15 residues long. V lost 0 bases and J lost 1, with 10 bases in between. Sample share makes this clonotype medium-sized. What it binds is unknown. Individual cDNA molecules were tagged with unique molecular identifiers. TCRdb redid the calling of the 5' RACE reads with MiXCR, one entry per CDR3 protein. The profile shows approximately 32,000 distinct CDR3 sequences, about 3.9% of them singletons. Sequencing input: whole blood. The chain uses TRBV10-3 and TRBJ2-7; D gene unclear. This clonotype was sampled from an adult who was a healthcare worker with PCR-confirmed SARS-CoV-2 infection or an uninfected control (not recorded which). As DNA, the CDR3 is TGTGCCATCAGTGAGTCTGAAGATAATTCCTACGAGCAGTACTTC. Protein: CAISESEDNSYEQYF.